This is a list of T cell receptor beta chains from one sample in a study of CD8+ T cells in alopecia areata. Method: immunoSEQ multiplex PCR; TCRdb's copy keeps in-frame clones and lacks some. The sample lists under 300,000 clones, about two thirds occurring once. This specimen consisted of CD4+ T cells sorted from blood, obtained at week 0. All receptors come from a human donor with alopecia areata. The conserved cysteine and the conserved F or W are not part of the CDR3 here.

j_call	v_call	cdr3_length	cdr3_aa
TRBJ1-2	TRBV4-2	12	ASSQDSRQGGYT
TRBJ1-1	TRBV30	11	AWSVSVNTEAF
TRBJ1-6	TRBV5-1	14	ASSLAGAVTNSPLH
TRBJ2-2	TRBV29-1	12	SFSRGANTGELF
TRBJ1-5	TRBV25-1	11	ASKDREGQPQH
TRBJ1-1	TRBV30	13	AWSVPPVQNTEAF
TRBJ2-7	TRBV2	15	ASSEASGGRFRYEQY
TRBJ2-3	TRBV7-2	13	ASTHRPPRGDTQY
TRBJ2-7	TRBV30	12	AWSGTGRSYEQY
TRBJ2-1	TRBV7-9	15	ASSSYDRDVHYNEQF
TRBJ1-1	TRBV29-1	11	SVVHTGGFEAF
TRBJ1-5	TRBV30	10	AWSLEGGPQH
TRBJ1-2	TRBV27	13	ASSPGPLPNGGYT
TRBJ2-5	TRBV9	14	ASSVGLAENQETQY
TRBJ1-2	TRBV27	13	ASSFTGGMDYGYT
TRBJ2-7	TRBV20-1	8	SARGARQG
TRBJ2-6	TRBV29-1	12	SVAGGSGANVLT
TRBJ2-7	TRBV4-1	13	ASSQERLRDHEQY
TRBJ2-3	TRBV6-5	13	ASSYGGGITDTQY
TRBJ1-5	TRBV18	12	ASSPGAGNQPQH